This is a list of T cell receptor beta chains from one sample in a study of radiotherapy plus CTLA-4 blockade in lung cancer. Generated by immunoSEQ multiplex PCR, the TCRdb table keeps only in-frame clones and is missing some. The repertoire holds around 49,000 clones, with roughly 84% as singletons. The starting material was peripheral blood, obtained from a patient treated with radiotherapy plus ipilimumab. Source of these receptors: a human donor with non-small cell lung cancer whose response to radiotherapy plus ipilimumab could not be evaluated. CDR3s include the opening cysteine and the closing phenylalanine or tryptophan. A D gene is named only where the DNA matches it firmly. Only some rows state a clone size, as once, few, many or a class for expanded clones.

v_call,j_call,clone_size,d_call,cdr3_nt,cdr3_aa
TRBV7-9,TRBJ1-1,-,-,TGTGCCAGCAGCTTAGTGGGGGCTCGGACTGAAGCTTTCTTT,CASSLVGARTEAFF
TRBV19,TRBJ2-3,-,TRBD1,TGTGCCAGTGAGCCGGGACAGGGGGCATGGGATACGCAGTATTTT,CASEPGQGAWDTQYF
TRBV30,TRBJ1-4,-,-,TGTGCCTGGAACGCGCCAGGTACTAATGAAAAACTGTTTTTT,CAWNAPGTNEKLFF
TRBV5-4,TRBJ2-6,-,TRBD1,TGTGCCAGCAGCTTGGACAGGGGAGCGGGGGCCAACGTCCTGACTTTC,CASSLDRGAGANVLTF
TRBV19,TRBJ2-5,-,TRBD1,TGTGCCAGTAGTTTCTCCGGGACAGGGGCCAGGGAGACCCAGTACTTC,CASSFSGTGARETQYF
TRBV5-8,TRBJ1-3,-,-,TGTGCCAGCGAAGTAGACCGGGAAAACACCATATATTTT,CASEVDRENTIYF
TRBV2,TRBJ2-1,few,-,TGTGCCAGCAGTGACAACCCGTGGACAGTCTACAATGAGCAGTTCTTC,CASSDNPWTVYNEQFF
TRBV6-1,TRBJ2-7,-,TRBD1,TGTGCCAGCAGTGGACAGGGGGCGGGCGAGCAGTACTTC,CASSGQGAGEQYF
TRBV7-9,TRBJ2-1,few,-,TGTGCCAGCAGCTTTATCTACAATGAGCAGTTCTTC,CASSFIYNEQFF
TRBV28,TRBJ2-7,-,-,TGTGCCAGCAGTCCCCGTTCGGACGAGCAGTACTTC,CASSPRSDEQYF
TRBV4-1,TRBJ2-7,-,-,TGCGCCAGCAGCCAAGGGGTACAGGGCTTCTACGAGCAGTACTTC,CASSQGVQGFYEQYF
TRBV9,TRBJ2-2,once,-,TGTGCCAGCAGCGGAGAGGGGGGGACCGGGGAGCTGTTTTTT,CASSGEGGTGELFF
TRBV6-6,TRBJ1-1,-,-,TGTGCCAGCAGTTACCGGGATTCAGGATCGGGCACTGAAGCTTTCTTT,CASSYRDSGSGTEAFF
TRBV20-1,TRBJ2-7,-,-,TGCAGTGCTAGGGTCTCCTACGAGCAGTACTTC,CSARVSYEQYF
TRBV6-5,TRBJ2-7,-,TRBD1,TGTGCCAGCAGTTTTAAGACAGGGGGATACGAGCAGTACTTC,CASSFKTGGYEQYF
TRBV19,TRBJ1-3,-,-,TGTGCCAGTAGTATGGGCAGAAAGGCCTCTGGAAACACCATATATTTT,CASSMGRKASGNTIYF
TRBV4-1,TRBJ2-3,-,TRBD2,TGCGCCAGCAGCCAATCTCGGACTAGCGGGACAGATACGCAGTATTTT,CASSQSRTSGTDTQYF
TRBV4-3,TRBJ2-2,-,-,TGCGCCAGCAGCCAAGATCCGGTGGCCGGGGAGCTGTTTTTT,CASSQDPVAGELFF
TRBV11-2,TRBJ1-2,-,-,TGTGCCAGCAGCTTAGGACTCGGGGGACCGCTTTATGGCTACACCTTC,CASSLGLGGPLYGYTF
TRBV4-3,TRBJ2-3,-,TRBD2,TGCGCCAGCAGCCACACGCGGGGGAATTCAGGCGATACGCAGTATTTT,CASSHTRGNSGDTQYF
TRBV9,TRBJ1-2,-,TRBD1,TGTGCCAGCAGCGTGAACAGGGGGCTAGATGGCTACACCTTC,CASSVNRGLDGYTF
TRBV5-1,TRBJ1-3,-,-,TGCGCCAGCAGCTTGGACAGTCCAACTGGAAACACCATATATTTT,CASSLDSPTGNTIYF
TRBV30,TRBJ1-5,-,-,TGTGCCTGGAGTGTACATGTCAGGGCGTTCAGTCAGCCCCAGCATTTT,CAWSVHVRAFSQPQHF
TRBV2,TRBJ2-2,-,TRBD2,TGTGCCAGCAGGCTTTGGCTAGCGGGAGCAGCCGGGGAGCTGTTTTTT,CASRLWLAGAAGELFF
TRBV2,TRBJ1-2,-,TRBD1,TGTGCCAGCAACGGACAGGCCAACTATGGCTACACCTTC,CASNGQANYGYTF
TRBV2,TRBJ1-6,-,-,TGTGCCAGCAGTCCCGGGACATATCAGAATTCACCCCTCCACTTT,CASSPGTYQNSPLHF
TRBV4-2,TRBJ1-2,few,TRBD1,TGTGCCAGCAGCCAAGCCGACAGGGGAGTCTATGGCTACACCTTC,CASSQADRGVYGYTF
TRBV29-1,TRBJ2-7,-,-,TGCAGCGCCCTGGGTACAGTCTACGAGCAGTACTTC,CSALGTVYEQYF
TRBV7-9,TRBJ1-6,-,-,TGTGCCAGCAGCTTTGGGCGTTCGAATTCACCCCTCCACTTT,CASSFGRSNSPLHF
TRBV7-2,TRBJ2-1,-,-,TGTGCCAGCAGCTTAGGGCGGGCTTCCAATGAGCAGTTCTTC,CASSLGRASNEQFF
TRBV27,TRBJ2-1,-,-,TGTGCCAGCAGTTCATTACTTTGGGAGCAGTTCTTC,CASSSLLWEQFF
TRBV19,TRBJ1-5,-,-,TGTGCCAGTAGTATAGGAGCACAGGAGCGCAATCAGCCCCAGCATTTT,CASSIGAQERNQPQHF
TRBV29-1,TRBJ2-1,-,-,TGCAGCGTTGAACGCCGACAGGGAACTTCCCGGGACTTTCAGTTCTTC,CSVERRQGTSRDFQFF
TRBV28,TRBJ1-2,-,TRBD1,TGTGCCAGCAGAACGCAGGGGGCTGGCTATGGCTACACCTTC,CASRTQGAGYGYTF
TRBV21-1,TRBJ1-5,-,-,TGTGCCAGCACCAATTGTCAGGCAGGTCCCGATCAGCCCCAGCATTTT,CASTNCQAGPDQPQHF
TRBV7-6,TRBJ2-1,-,TRBD2,TGTGCCAGCAGCCCGGGACTAGCGCTATACAATGAGCAGTTCTTC,CASSPGLALYNEQFF
TRBV5-1,TRBJ2-7,-,TRBD2,TGCGCCAGCAGCTTGGCGGGACTAGTAAGCGAGCAGTACTTC,CASSLAGLVSEQYF
TRBV6-5,TRBJ1-4,-,TRBD1,TGTGCCAGCAGTTACCCGGGACAGCTTAATGAAAAACTGTTTTTT,CASSYPGQLNEKLFF
TRBV14,TRBJ2-5,-,-,TGTGCCAGCAGCCCCTTGAAGGGGGGGTTACGGGAGACCCAGTACTTC,CASSPLKGGLRETQYF
TRBV5-4,TRBJ2-3,-,TRBD2,TGTGCCAGCAGCACAGGACTAGCTGGGACACAGATCAAGCAGTATTTT,CASSTGLAGTQIKQYF
TRBV4-3,TRBJ2-7,once,-,TGCGCCAGCAGCCAAGAAAGAGGGTACGAGCAGTACTTC,CASSQERGYEQYF
TRBV28,TRBJ2-1,-,TRBD2,TGTGCCAGCAGCGGGCGGGGGGGGAGCTCCTACAATGAGCAGTTCTTC,CASSGRGGSSYNEQFF
TRBV29-1,TRBJ2-3,-,TRBD2,TGCAGCGCCGGAGTCTCTAGCGGGAGCACAGATACGCAGTATTTT,CSAGVSSGSTDTQYF
TRBV28,TRBJ1-4,-,TRBD1,TGTGCCAGCAGTTTGCCGGGACAGGGAGGTGAAAAACTGTTTTTT,CASSLPGQGGEKLFF
TRBV30,TRBJ1-4,-,TRBD1,TGTGCCTGGAGTCCCTACACAGGGGATTTTGCAACTAATGAAAAACTGTTTTTT,CAWSPYTGDFATNEKLFF
TRBV5-5,TRBJ2-3,once,TRBD2,TGTGCCAGCAGCTTCGCTAGACTAGCGGGGGGCACAGATACGCAGTATTTT,CASSFARLAGGTDTQYF
TRBV25-1,TRBJ2-2,-,TRBD1,TGTGCCAGCAGTACCGGACAGGACTTTCCCGGGGAGCTGTTTTTT,CASSTGQDFPGELFF
TRBV2,TRBJ1-2,-,TRBD1,TGTGCCAGCAGTGCCCCAGGGGGCTGGAGCTACACCTTC,CASSAPGGWSYTF
TRBV6-5,TRBJ2-3,-,TRBD1,TGTGCCAGCAGTTACTCGGGACAGGGCTTGGATACGCAGTATTTT,CASSYSGQGLDTQYF
TRBV18,TRBJ2-1,-,-,TGTGCCAGCTCACCACTAGTCTCAATCTCCTACAATGAGCAGTTCTTC,CASSPLVSISYNEQFF
TRBV10-1,TRBJ2-3,-,TRBD2,TGCGCCAGCAGTGAGAAGATTCAGCGGGAGACCACTAGCACAGATACGCAGTATTTT,CASSEKIQRETTSTDTQYF
TRBV5-1,TRBJ2-3,-,-,TGCGCCAGCAGCTTCGCTAGCGTAAAGTCAGATACGCAGTATTTT,CASSFASVKSDTQYF
TRBV27,TRBJ1-1,-,-,TGTGCCAGCAGTTTAGGGCGAAACACTGAAGCTTTCTTT,CASSLGRNTEAFF